The source of this TCR beta chain is a study of cytomegalovirus exposure and HLA in healthy donors. General study findings and limits: The listing of 150 to 200 TCR beta chains classed them as cytomegalovirus-associated. The Asian-associated ancestry cluster reportedly had fewer N-insertions than the 666-donor mean in a later analysis. According to a later analysis, most TCR beta chains associated with CMV appeared HLA-restricted.

The germline gives CDR1 SGDLS, CDR2 YYNGEE. Losses at the gene ends were 2 bases for V and 6 bases for J; bases not matched to a gene: 6. This CDR3 spans 14 amino acids. The study ran its PCR with 60 Vbeta and 13 Jbeta primers. TCRdb's copy holds only in-frame clones and misses some; the assay was immunoSEQ multiplex PCR. The repertoire holds 100,000 to 150,000 clones, with around 76% as singletons. On this clone: Its antigen remains unknown.

The source of this sequence is a woman aged 60-70 years in good health and CMV-seropositive. Sequenced: PBMCs. V gene TRBV9 combines with J gene TRBJ1-1, with 8 bases identical to TRBD1. The CDR3 DNA reads TGTGCCAGCAGCGTCGGGACAGGAAGGGCTGAAGCTTTCTTT. Translation: CASSVGTGRAEAFF.